These 18 T cell receptor beta chains originate from one sample sequenced in a study of CD8 T cells in ankylosing spondylitis. Each CDR3 protein gets one entry after TCRdb re-called the 5' RACE reads with MiXCR. The data show around 150,000 distinct CDR3 sequences, with roughly 11% seen just once and roughly 28% held by the top ten. The sample comprised blood, either unsorted or a sorted T cell fraction (not recorded which). The origin of the receptors is a male donor with ankylosing spondylitis or in good health (not recorded which).

This clonotype appeared many times. V usage is TRBV12-3 or TRBV12-4 and J usage is TRBJ2-7, with 11 bases identical to TRBD2. The junction had 7 bases not matched to a gene; V was cut back by 6 bases and J by 3 bases. CDR3 length equals 15 residues. The CDR3 nucleotides read TGTGCCAGCAGCCCTAGCGGGAGGCCTGGCTACGAGCAGTACTTC. This encodes CASSPSGRPGYEQYF.

This clonotype has at least ten counts. The chain couples TRBV18 to TRBJ2-3, with 10 bases matching TRBD1. CDR1 is KGHSH, CDR2 LQKENI, per germline. The J segment lost 2 bases and the V segment lost 3 bases, leaving 23 bases of the junction unmatched. The CDR3 sequence is 22 residues long. CDR3 amino acids: CASSPLLRPGQGSLGPTDTQYF. For the CDR3, the DNA is TGTGCCAGCTCACCGCTGCTAAGACCGGGACAGGGGTCCCTGGGGCCCACAGATACGCAGTATTTT. Full variable domain (rest looked up from reference TRBV18 and TRBJ2-3): NAGVMQNPRHLVRRRGQEARLRCSPMKGHSHVYWYRQLPEEGLKFMVYLQKENIIDESGMPKERFSAEFPKEGPSILRIQQVVRGDSAAYFCASSPLLRPGQGSLGPTDTQYFGPGTRLTVL.

A few counts support this clonotype. This may come from a read error, since a much larger clone is one base off. The chain employs TRBV6-5 and TRBJ2-2; 7 bases map to TRBD1. CDR3 length: 18 residues. From germline, CDR1 is MNHEY and CDR2 SVGAGI. DNA for the CDR3: TGTGTCAGCAGTTACCCTAGACAGGGCACTACGAACACCGGGGAGCTGTTTTTT. This sequence encodes CVSSYPRQGTTNTGELFF.

This clonotype came up many times. The genes are TRBV13 and TRBJ2-3; 7 bases are a match to TRBD2. CDR1 is PRHDT, CDR2 FYEKMQ, per germline (reference sequence). J lost 5 bases, V lost 3 bases, and 11 bases had no gene match. The CDR3 totals 16 residues. The CDR3 sequence: CASSFMTSRREDTQYF. As DNA, the CDR3 is TGTGCCAGCAGCTTCATGACTAGCCGAAGGGAAGATACGCAGTATTTT.

This clonotype was detected many times. This chain uses TRBV11-2 with TRBJ2-3; a possible D gene is TRBD2 (5 bases). The CDR3 is 15 residues long. Deletions cut 4 bases from V and 2 bases from J, with 13 bases between. Germline assignment: CDR1 SGHAT and CDR2 FQNNGV. CDR3: CASSYGLADTDTQYF. CDR3 nucleotides: TGTGCCAGCAGCTATGGCCTAGCTGACACAGATACGCAGTATTTT.

The chain employs TRBV7-2 and TRBJ2-3; D is unclear. The V gene's germline CDR1 is SGHTA and CDR2 FQGNSA. Trimming left V 6 bases short and J 0 bases short, with 7 bases between. The CDR3 has 13 amino acids. DNA for the CDR3: TGTGCCAGCAGTCGTGCTAGCACAGATACGCAGTATTTT. Protein: CASSRASTDTQYF.

This clonotype has a count of ten or more. V gene TRBV3-1 combines with J gene TRBJ2-3; TRBD2 matches 8 bases. The CDR3 consists of 16 residues. CDR1 and CDR2 (germline): LGHDT, YNNKEL (reference sequence). V dropped 5 bases and J dropped 2; count of bases not matched to a gene: 9. The CDR3 nucleotides are TGTGCCAGCAGCTCCACCCGGGGGGGTTACACAGATACGCAGTATTTT. It translates to CASSSTRGGYTDTQYF.

The table lists this clonotype with many counts. Written as DNA, the CDR3 is TGTGCCAGCAGTTTAGCTTCGAACACTGAAGCTTTCTTT. Its protein is CASSLASNTEAFF. V usage is TRBV12-3 or TRBV12-4 and J usage is TRBJ1-1; D unclear. The V and J ends lost 0 bases and 1 base respectively, with 3 bases between them. CDR3 length equals 13 residues.

There are many counts of this clonotype. This chain links TRBV18 with TRBJ2-7, with 8 bases identical to TRBD2. This CDR3 region has 14 residues. Looked up from germline, CDR1 is KGHSH and CDR2 is LQKENI. V shed 6 bases and J 6 bases; nucleotides not matched to a gene: 10. The CDR3 loop reads CASSRDSGTPEQYF. For the CDR3, the DNA is TGTGCCAGCTCCCGGGATAGCGGGACCCCCGAGCAGTACTTC.

Points on this clonotype: The junction departs from the called germline gene at one end, perhaps through a read error. CDR3 sequence: CSATPAGVTDAQYF. The CDR3 coding sequence is TGCAGTGCTACCCCAGCGGGGGTCACAGATGCGCAGTATTTT. The chain combines TRBV20-1 with TRBJ2-3, with 8 bases matching TRBD2. CDR1 is DFQATT, CDR2 SNEGSKA, per germline (reference sequence). The CDR3 has 14 amino acids.

This clonotype was detected ten times or more. The rearrangement joins TRBV10-3 to TRBJ2-2, with TRBD1 matching 9 bases. The germline V gene encodes CDR1 ENHRY and CDR2 SYGVKD. J lost 6 bases, V lost 3 bases, and 8 bases had no gene match. This CDR3 spans 16 amino acids. This CDR3 is CAISENPGQGAGELFF. CDR3 nucleotides: TGTGCCATCAGTGAAAACCCGGGACAGGGCGCCGGGGAGCTGTTTTTT.

This clonotype was counted many times. The chain employs TRBV6-4 and TRBJ2-1, with D perhaps matching TRBD1 (7 bases). The CDR3 is 17 residues long. Germline CDR1 MRHNA, CDR2 SNTAGT. Deletions cut 0 bases from V and 8 bases from J, with 20 bases between. The chain's CDR3 is CASSDSSGVTGIYEQFF. In DNA form, the CDR3 reads TGTGCCAGCAGTGACTCATCGGGGGTGACAGGGATCTATGAGCAGTTCTTC.

The V and J genes are TRBV27 and TRBJ1-2; TRBD1 might be the D (6 bases). The length of the CDR3 is 15 residues. The V and J ends lost 4 bases and 7 bases respectively, with 19 bases between them. Germline CDR1 reads MNHEY; CDR2 reads SMNVEV (reference sequence). The CDR3 region has the DNA TGTGCCAGCAGTTCGGTCGACAGGTCCCTATCTGGCTACACCTTC. Its translation is CASSSVDRSLSGYTF.

This clonotype was seen a handful of times. V is TRBV4-1 and J is TRBJ2-3, with D unclear. CDR1 is MGHRA and CDR2 is YSYEKL in the germline V gene. V was pared by 0 bases and J by 2 bases, with 6 bases between. The CDR3 covers 14 residues. DNA for the CDR3: TGCGCCAGCAGCCAAGAGGCGGTCACAGATACGCAGTATTTT. Residues: CASSQEAVTDTQYF.

There are a few counts of this clonotype. The chain carries TRBV5-5 and TRBJ2-3; a weak D match, TRBD2 (7 bases). Germline values: CDR1 SGHKS, CDR2 YYEKEE (reference sequence). The CDR3 covers 16 residues. V lost 3 bases to trimming and J lost 3 bases, with 17 bases between them. CDR3 region: CASSSGLGGRTDTQYF. CDR3 sequence (DNA): TGTGCCAGCAGCTCGGGGCTGGGGGGGCGAACAGATACGCAGTATTTT.

The chain combines TRBV5-1 with TRBJ2-7; D may be TRBD1 (6 bases). The CDR3 has 15 residues. Germline values: CDR1 SGHRS, CDR2 YFSETQ. V was clipped by 8 bases and J by 4 bases, with 22 bases between them. The CDR3 loop reads CASRLDWGPLYEQYF. The CDR3 DNA is TGCGCCAGTAGGCTTGATTGGGGGCCGCTTTACGAGCAGTACTTC.

In its sample, this clonotype was seen many times. The CDR3 nucleotides are TGCGCCAGCAGCTTGGTTGAAAATGAGCAGTTCTTC. It encodes CASSLVENEQFF. The V and J genes are TRBV5-1 and TRBJ2-1; D remains unclear. Trimming left V 0 bases short and J 7 bases short, with 5 bases between. The CDR3 length is 12 residues. Germline CDR1 reads SGHRS; CDR2 reads YFSETQ. The complete variable domain, with remaining parts taken from reference TRBV5-1 and TRBJ2-1, reads KAGVTQTPRYLIKTRGQQVTLSCSPISGHRSVSWYQQTPGQGLQFLFEYFSETQRNKGNFPGRFSGRQFSNSRSEMNVSTLELGDSALYLCASSLVENEQFFGPGTRLTVL.

This clonotype has a handful of counts. The chain combines TRBV7-2 with TRBJ2-7; 9 bases agree with TRBD1. Per the germline V gene, CDR1 is SGHTA and CDR2 is FQGNSA. Trimming removed 5 bases from V and 4 bases from J; junction bases left unmatched: 9. This CDR3 has 15 residues. The DNA of the CDR3 is TGTGCCAGCAGCCTATGGACAGGGGACCGGTACGAGCAGTACTTC. It encodes CASSLWTGDRYEQYF.